This T cell receptor (beta chain) was obtained from a study of blood T cell repertoires in COVID-19. CDR3 size: 13 residues. Germline CDR1 SNHLY, CDR2 FYNNEI. The germline V and J ends were trimmed by 3 bases and 3 bases, with 8 bases remaining between them. Per the original data handling: Reference gene primer amplification yielded estimated nucleated cell counts. Measured with immunoSEQ multiplex PCR; TCRdb has only the in-frame clones, and not every one. The V and J calls and clone size are taken from that table; D and trimming were inferred from the DNA. Of about 83,000 clones listed, around nine tenths are singletons.

The sequence was obtained from an older man with active or convalescent COVID-19. The sample taken for sequencing was peripheral blood. The chain uses TRBV2 and TRBJ2-5, with D hard to call. The CDR3 loop reads CASSDGGKETQYF. In nucleotides, the CDR3 is TGTGCCAGCAGTGATGGTGGCAAAGAGACCCAGTACTTC.